Sequencing of this T cell receptor (beta chain) was carried out in a study of metastatic and nonmetastatic thyroid tumors. Per the study methods: Construction of a distant-metastasis classifier for papillary thyroid cancer relied on CDR3 differences across clinicopathological groups. TCRdb redid the clone calls on the PCR reads using MiXCR. TCRdb's processing, not the authors' own work, is the source of the V and J calls. The repertoire includes about 20,000 clones, approximately 22% of them detected once, and over 9.5% sits in the top ten. Treatment of any kind had been given to no patient before thyroid surgery. This clone was seen ten or more times. The sample carries other DNA sequences with the same CDR3. Sequencing was carried out using tumor tissue. The clonotype originates from a male donor with papillary thyroid cancer or a benign thyroid nodule (not recorded which). Some clones in this sample may be carry-over from other donors' samples.

DNA for the CDR3: TGTGCCAGCAGCGATGGGCTAGCGGGACTCACAGATACGCAGTATTTT. It encodes CASSDGLAGLTDTQYF. V usage is TRBV14 and J usage is TRBJ2-3; TRBD2 matches at 9 bases. V dropped 5 bases and J dropped 2; count of bases not matched to a gene: 8. The germline CDR1 and CDR2 sequences are SGHDN and FVKESK. The CDR3 totals 16 residues.